The next 21 T cell receptor beta chains were all read from a single sample in a study of technical replicates of blood from several donors. The repertoire was sequenced with immunoSEQ multiplex PCR; TCRdb's copy has only in-frame clones and lacks some. Of tens of thousands of clones listed, around 94% are singletons. Sequenced input: T cells isolated from PBMCs. These receptors all come from a human donor in good health.

V gene TRBV15 combines with J gene TRBJ1-4; D is possibly TRBD1 (6 bases). The V gene lost 3 bases and the J gene lost 8 bases, with 16 bases spanning the gap. The V gene's germline CDR1 is LNHNV and CDR2 YYDKDF (reference sequence). This CDR3 comprises 15 residues. CDR3 in DNA: TGTGCCACCAGCAGGGGTCAGGGGTCAGGGGAAAAACTGTTTTTT. Translating it yields CATSRGQGSGEKLFF.

The J gene is TRBJ1-5, the V gene TRBV10-2, with TRBD1 matching 7 bases. The junction had 7 bases not matched to a gene; V was cut back by 3 bases and J by 5 bases. This CDR3 has 15 residues. In germline, CDR1 is WSHSY, CDR2 SAAADI. CDR3 residues: CASSDPGGSHQPQHF. The CDR3 DNA reads as TGCGCCAGCAGTGATCCAGGGGGTTCTCATCAGCCCCAGCATTTT.

The V and J genes are TRBV14 and TRBJ2-7, with 7 bases fitting TRBD2. The CDR3 runs 15 residues. The ends lost 1 base at V and 4 bases at J; junction bases unmatched: 7. Per the germline V gene, CDR1 is SGHDN and CDR2 is FVKESK. This chain's CDR3 is CASSQALRGRYEQYF. DNA of the CDR3: TGTGCCAGCAGCCAAGCCTTGCGGGGGAGGTACGAGCAGTACTTC.

The V call is TRBV7-8, the J call TRBJ1-4; D remains unclear. This CDR3 region has 19 residues. Germline CDR1 SGHVS, CDR2 FQNEAQ. Trimming left V 1 base short and J 3 bases short, with 21 bases between. The CDR3 is CASSLVGRPHTPPNEKLFF. DNA for the CDR3: TGTGCCAGCAGCTTAGTCGGGAGGCCTCATACCCCTCCTAATGAAAAACTGTTTTTT.

This sequence joins TRBV5-1 and TRBJ1-2; TRBD1 aligns across 7 bases. CDR1 and CDR2 (germline): SGHRS, YFSETQ. V lost 4 bases to trimming and J lost 3 bases; unmatched junction nucleotides: 3. The CDR3 loop spans 13 amino acids. The CDR3 region has the DNA TGCGCCAGCAGCCTTGACAGGGACTATGGCTACACCTTC. This codes for CASSLDRDYGYTF.

The genes are TRBV10-2 and TRBJ2-4; D may be TRBD2 (5 bases). V lost 6 bases and J lost 3, with 21 bases in between. Germline V gives CDR1 WSHSY, CDR2 SAAADI. The CDR3 covers 17 residues. CDR3 amino acids: CASREKGLPGFKNIQYF. For the CDR3, the DNA is TGCGCCAGCAGAGAGAAGGGCCTACCGGGGTTCAAAAACATTCAGTACTTC.

The chain carries TRBV7-6 and TRBJ2-7; no clear D gene. Deletions cut 5 bases from V and 3 bases from J, with 8 bases between. The CDR3 covers 12 residues. CDR1 SGHVS and CDR2 FNYEAQ come from the germline V gene. The CDR3 nucleotides read TGTGCCAGCAGCCAAGCCCTCTACGAGCAGTACTTC. Protein: CASSQALYEQYF.

This chain links TRBV4-2 with TRBJ2-7, with a possible D match to TRBD1 (5 bases). Deletions cut 0 bases from V and 9 bases from J, with 30 bases between. Looked up from germline, CDR1 is LGHNA and CDR2 is YNFKEQ. The CDR3 runs 19 residues. The CDR3 sequence is CASSQDSDLLWGPEKRQYF. The CDR3 bases are TGTGCCAGCAGCCAAGATTCGGACCTATTGTGGGGCCCCGAGAAGAGGCAGTACTTC.

The chain couples TRBV18 to TRBJ1-1; perhaps TRBD1 as D (6 bases). CDR1 KGHSH and CDR2 LQKENI come from the germline V gene. The CDR3 has 16 residues. The V and J ends lost 6 bases and 1 base respectively, with 18 bases between them. The CDR3 sequence: CASSPSTVRGNTEAFF. CDR3 DNA sequence: TGTGCCAGCTCGCCGAGCACCGTCAGGGGGAACACTGAAGCTTTCTTT.

The gene calls are TRBV2 and TRBJ2-7; a possible D gene is TRBD2 (5 bases). Trimming left V 2 bases short and J 7 bases short, with 12 bases between. The CDR3 consists of 13 residues. Germline values: CDR1 SNHLY, CDR2 FYNNEI. The CDR3 spells CASSERETGEQYF. CDR3 in DNA: TGTGCCAGCAGTGAAAGGGAGACGGGGGAGCAGTACTTC.

V and J are TRBV5-1 and TRBJ2-2; TRBD2 matches at 7 bases. CDR3 size: 15 residues. CDR1 and CDR2 (germline): SGHRS, YFSETQ. V gave up 4 bases and J gave up 6 bases; unmatched junction bases: 9. For the CDR3, the DNA is TGCGCCAGCAGCCTCATCACGCGGGGGTCCGGGGAGCTGTTTTTT. It encodes CASSLITRGSGELFF. Variable domain in full (rest from reference TRBV5-1 and TRBJ2-2): KAGVTQTPRYLIKTRGQQVTLSCSPISGHRSVSWYQQTPGQGLQFLFEYFSETQRNKGNFPGRFSGRQFSNSRSEMNVSTLELGDSALYLCASSLITRGSGELFFGEGSRLTVL.

This clone was recorded only once. The rearrangement links TRBV5-4 to TRBJ2-3, with TRBD2 identical over 9 bases. The ends lost 4 bases at V and 10 bases at J; junction bases unmatched: 16. Germline values: CDR1 SGHNT, CDR2 YYREEE (reference sequence). This CDR3 has 16 residues. CDR3 sequence reads: CASSLSGSLRKWAQYF. CDR3 sequence (DNA): TGTGCCAGCAGCCTTAGCGGGAGCCTGCGCAAGTGGGCGCAGTATTTT.

The chain is built from TRBV7-9 and TRBJ2-7; 9 bases agree with TRBD1. Trimming at V came to 0 bases and at J to 4 bases, leaving 4 bases not matched to a gene. Germline V lookup: CDR1 SEHNR, CDR2 FQNEAQ (reference sequence). The CDR3 extends over 15 amino acids. CDR3 in DNA: TGTGCCAGCAGCTTAGCCGGGACAGGGAATTACGAGCAGTACTTC. Translation gives CASSLAGTGNYEQYF.

The chain combines TRBV5-1 with TRBJ2-3; 13 nucleotides match TRBD2. This CDR3 is built from 16 residues. Germline assignment: CDR1 SGHRS and CDR2 YFSETQ. V lost 3 bases, J lost 4 bases, and 5 bases stayed unmatched. CDR3 DNA: TGCGCCAGCAGCTCAACTAGCGGGGGGGCCGCAGATACGCAGTATTTT. Its protein product is CASSSTSGGAADTQYF.

The chain uses TRBV10-3 and TRBJ2-5, with D perhaps matching TRBD1 (6 bases). Between the trimmed V and J ends, which lost 6 bases and 3 bases, there was a span of 11 bases. Germline V lookup: CDR1 ENHRY, CDR2 SYGVKD. CDR3 length: 13 residues. The CDR3 coding sequence is TGTGCCATCAGCCAGGACAGAAAAGAGACCCAGTACTTC. Encoded protein: CAISQDRKETQYF.

The chain joins TRBV7-2 to TRBJ1-2; 11 nucleotides agree with TRBD1. Germline V gene data show CDR1 as SGHTA and CDR2 as FQGNSA. This CDR3 is built from 14 residues. V shed 4 bases, J shed 8 bases, and the junction held 6 bases outside the gene matches. CDR3 nucleotide sequence: TGTGCCAGCAGCTGGACAGGGGGCGACGGCGGCTACACCTTC. This translates into CASSWTGGDGGYTF.

In its sample, this clone was seen once. The V call is TRBV30, the J call TRBJ1-2; D is ambiguous. Deletions cut 5 bases from V and 7 bases from J, with 11 bases between. Per germline, CDR1 GTSNPN and CDR2 SVGIG (reference sequence). The CDR3 is made up of 11 amino acids. The CDR3 region has the DNA TGTGCCTGGGGTGGGCTTTCTGGCTACACCTTC. Translating it yields CAWGGLSGYTF. Full variable domain (outside the CDR3, taken from reference TRBV30 and TRBJ1-2): SQTIHQWPATLVQPVGSPLSLECTVEGTSNPNLYWYRQAAGRGLQLLFYSVGIGQISSEVPQNLSASRPQDRQFILSSKKLLLSDSGFYLCAWGGLSGYTFGSGTRLTVV.

This clone was observed a single time. This chain uses TRBV7-9 with TRBJ2-1; the D gene is possibly TRBD1 (6 bases). CDR1 SEHNR and CDR2 FQNEAQ come from the germline V gene (reference sequence). Trimming stripped 4 bases from V and 0 bases from J, with 13 bases between. This CDR3 spans 16 amino acids. For the CDR3, the DNA is TGTGCCAGCAGCTCCCGGGACATGCCCTCCTACAATGAGCAGTTCTTC. This sequence encodes CASSSRDMPSYNEQFF.

The CDR3 sequence is CATERQGVISNQPQHF. The CDR3 DNA reads as TGTGCCACCGAACGCCAAGGGGTGATCAGCAATCAGCCCCAGCATTTT. The chain uses TRBV19 and TRBJ1-5; tentatively, D is TRBD1 (5 bases). Trimming cost V 10 bases and J 1 base, with 20 bases left between them. This CDR3 has 16 residues. Germline V gene lookup returns CDR1 LNHDA and CDR2 SQIVND (reference sequence).

The V call is TRBV27, the J call TRBJ2-5; tentative D call: TRBD2 (5 bases). The CDR3 is 14 amino acids. V was trimmed by 3 bases and J by 5 bases, leaving 13 bases between them. CDR1 is MNHEY and CDR2 is SMNVEV in the germline V gene (reference sequence). CDR3 amino acids: CASSFHTSLETQYF. CDR3 DNA: TGTGCCAGCAGTTTCCACACTAGTCTGGAGACCCAGTACTTC.

This clone was detected once. V gene TRBV30 combines with J gene TRBJ1-2, with a tentative D call TRBD1 (5 bases). CDR1 and CDR2 from the germline V gene are GTSNPN and SVGIG (reference sequence). Trimming removed 4 bases at V and 3 bases at J, with 18 bases between. The CDR3 has 15 residues. CDR3 protein: CAWMYRTRTDYGYTF. CDR3 nucleotide sequence: TGTGCCTGGATGTACAGGACCCGAACCGACTATGGCTACACCTTC.